This TCR beta chain was recovered during a study of human T cells and chemical hapten exposure. TCRdb recomputed calls from the RACE reads with MiXCR, one row per CDR3 protein. The table shows about 52,000 distinct CDR3 sequences, with approximately 9.9% occurring only once. This clonotype was observed many times. V was cut by 0 bases and J by 4 bases, with 16 bases left in between. CDR3 length: 17 residues. CDR1 is SGDLS and CDR2 is YYNGEE in the germline V gene. Described time point: patch test 3, about 24 weeks after DPC sensitization. Noted treatment: therapeutic diphenylcyclopropenone sensitization with weekly scalp DPC.

The TCR originated in a woman in her thirties or forties with alopecia areata. Some clones in this sample may be carry-over from other donors' samples. The J gene is TRBJ2-2, the V gene TRBV9; D is perhaps TRBD2 (6 bases). The sequencing used whole blood, collected in connection with sensitization to the hapten diphenylcyclopropenone (DPC). CDR3 in amino acids: CASSVDHYGGVTGELFF. CDR3 in DNA: TGTGCCAGCAGCGTAGATCATTACGGGGGAGTCACCGGGGAGCTGTTTTTT.